This TCR beta chain is drawn from a study of blood T cell repertoires in COVID-19. Overall study: The origin of the acute and convalescent COVID-19 samples was the United States, Italy and Spain. Sources were T cells, B-cell-depleted T cells, or PBMCs; the material itself was cDNA or gDNA.

This clone was seen a single time. The V gene lost 3 bases and the J gene lost 5 bases, with 4 bases spanning the gap. CDR1 and CDR2 from the germline V gene are MDHEN and SYDVKM. CDR3 length: 11 amino acids. Authors' data handling: Estimated nucleated cell counts came from reference gene primer amplification. Assay: immunoSEQ multiplex PCR; the TCRdb copy retains only in-frame clones and omits some. V and J calls plus clone size are reproduced from that table; the DNA served to infer D and trimming. The repertoire consists of 240,000 or so clones, with roughly 90% occurring once and the leading ten covering 6.2%.

The TCR was taken from a man aged 55 to 70 with acute or convalescent COVID-19. The sample consisted of peripheral blood. The gene calls are TRBV28 and TRBJ1-1; D is unresolved. CDR3 amino acids: CASSFGTEAFF. CDR3 coding DNA: TGTGCCAGCAGTTTCGGGACTGAAGCTTTCTTT.